The clone carrying this T cell receptor beta chain appeared once. The record originates from a study of T-cell reconstitution after alpha-beta-depleted transplantation in children. The library targeted TCRbeta and was prepared with unique molecular identifiers. TCRdb passed the PCR reads through MiXCR, listing each CDR3 protein once. This sample has nearly 550,000 distinct CDR3 sequences, with around 17% found just once. The CDR3 totals 21 residues. Germline-derived CDR1 and CDR2 are DFQATT and SNEGSKA (reference sequence). V lost 6 bases and J lost 0; bases outside the gene matches: 24. This clonotype originated in a human donor who donated a stem cell graft to a child with acute lymphoblastic leukemia. This chain joins TRBV20-1 and TRBJ1-5; 9 bases align to TRBD1. Here the sequenced sample was PBMCs from the stem cell graft donor, taken from the stem cell graft. The CDR3 DNA sequence: TGCAGTGCCAGACACAACTCGGACAGGGGTAAAATTCTCAATAGCAATCAGCCCCAGCATTTT. It translates to CSARHNSDRGKILNSNQPQHF.